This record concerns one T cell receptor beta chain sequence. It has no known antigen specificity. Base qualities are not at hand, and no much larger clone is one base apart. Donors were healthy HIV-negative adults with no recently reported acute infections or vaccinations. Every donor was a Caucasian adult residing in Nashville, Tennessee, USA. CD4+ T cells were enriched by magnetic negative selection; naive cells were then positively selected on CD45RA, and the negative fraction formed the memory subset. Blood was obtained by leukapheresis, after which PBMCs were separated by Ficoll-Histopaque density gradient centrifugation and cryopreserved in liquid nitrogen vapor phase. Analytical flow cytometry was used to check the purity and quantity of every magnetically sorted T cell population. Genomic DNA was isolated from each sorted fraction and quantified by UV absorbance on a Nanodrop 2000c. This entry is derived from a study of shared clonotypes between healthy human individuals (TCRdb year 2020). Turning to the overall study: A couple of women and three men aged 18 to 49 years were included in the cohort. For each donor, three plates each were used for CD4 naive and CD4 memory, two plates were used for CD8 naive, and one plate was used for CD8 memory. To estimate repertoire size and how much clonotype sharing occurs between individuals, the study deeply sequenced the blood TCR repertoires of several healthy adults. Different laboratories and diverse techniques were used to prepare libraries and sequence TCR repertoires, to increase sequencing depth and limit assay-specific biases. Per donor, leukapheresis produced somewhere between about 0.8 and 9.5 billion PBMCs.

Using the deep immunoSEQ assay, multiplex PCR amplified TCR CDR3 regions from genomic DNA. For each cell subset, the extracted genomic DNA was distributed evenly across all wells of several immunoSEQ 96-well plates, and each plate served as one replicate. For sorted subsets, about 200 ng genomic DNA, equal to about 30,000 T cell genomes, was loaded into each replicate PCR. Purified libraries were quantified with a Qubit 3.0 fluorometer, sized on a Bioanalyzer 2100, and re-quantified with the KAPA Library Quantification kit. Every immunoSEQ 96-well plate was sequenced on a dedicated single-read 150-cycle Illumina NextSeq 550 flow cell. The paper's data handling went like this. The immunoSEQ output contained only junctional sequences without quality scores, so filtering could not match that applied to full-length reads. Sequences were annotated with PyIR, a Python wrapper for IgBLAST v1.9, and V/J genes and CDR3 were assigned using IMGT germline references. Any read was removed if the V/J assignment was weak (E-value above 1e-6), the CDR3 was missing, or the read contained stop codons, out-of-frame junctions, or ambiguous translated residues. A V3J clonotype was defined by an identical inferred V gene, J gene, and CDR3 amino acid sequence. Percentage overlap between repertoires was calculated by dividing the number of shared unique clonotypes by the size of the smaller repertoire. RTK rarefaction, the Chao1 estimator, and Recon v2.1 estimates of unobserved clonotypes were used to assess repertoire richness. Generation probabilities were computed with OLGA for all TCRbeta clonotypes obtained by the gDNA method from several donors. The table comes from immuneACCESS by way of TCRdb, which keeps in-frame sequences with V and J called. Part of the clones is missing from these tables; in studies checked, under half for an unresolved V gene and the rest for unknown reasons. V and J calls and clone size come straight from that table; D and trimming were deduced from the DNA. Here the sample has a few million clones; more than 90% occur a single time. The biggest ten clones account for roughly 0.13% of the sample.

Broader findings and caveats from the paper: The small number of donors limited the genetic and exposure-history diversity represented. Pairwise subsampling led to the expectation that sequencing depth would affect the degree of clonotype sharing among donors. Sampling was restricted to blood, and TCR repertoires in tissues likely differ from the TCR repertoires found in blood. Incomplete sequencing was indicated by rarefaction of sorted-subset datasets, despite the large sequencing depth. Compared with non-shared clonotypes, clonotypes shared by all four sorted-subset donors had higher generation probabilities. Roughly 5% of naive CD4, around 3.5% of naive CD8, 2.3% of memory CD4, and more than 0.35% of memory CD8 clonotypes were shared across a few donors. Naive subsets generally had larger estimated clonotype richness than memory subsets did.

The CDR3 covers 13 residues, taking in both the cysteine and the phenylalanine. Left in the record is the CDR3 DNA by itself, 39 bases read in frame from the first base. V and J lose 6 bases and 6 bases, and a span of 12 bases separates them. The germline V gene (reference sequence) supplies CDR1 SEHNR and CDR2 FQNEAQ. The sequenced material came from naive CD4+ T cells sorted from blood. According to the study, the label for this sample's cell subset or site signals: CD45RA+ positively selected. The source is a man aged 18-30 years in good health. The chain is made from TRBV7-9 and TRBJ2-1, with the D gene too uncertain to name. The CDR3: CASSPRSTNEQFF. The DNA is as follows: TGTGCCAGCAGTCCCCGGTCAACCAATGAGCAGTTCTTC. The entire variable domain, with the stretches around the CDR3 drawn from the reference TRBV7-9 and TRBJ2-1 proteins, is DTGVSQNPRHKITKRGQNVTFRCDPISEHNRLYWYRQTLGQGPEFLTYFQNEAQLEKSRLLSDRFSAERPKGSFSTLEIQRTEQGDSAMYLCASSPRSTNEQFFGPGTRLTVL.